This TCR beta chain was profiled in a study of somatic mutations in cytotoxic T cells in rheumatoid arthritis. The CDR3 length is 14 residues. Germline V gene lookup returns CDR1 MGHRA and CDR2 YSYEKL. Between the trimmed V and J ends, which lost 2 bases and 1 base, there was a span of 6 bases. As for this clone: Its matching antigen is unknown.

Study-level results: The slight TRBV07 underrepresentation in rheumatoid arthritis patients was not adjusted for multiple comparisons. No significant CD8+ T-cell clonality difference was found between rheumatoid arthritis patients and age-matched controls.

Generated by immunoSEQ multiplex PCR, the TCRdb table keeps only in-frame clones and is missing some. The data contain 15,000 to 20,000 clones, approximately 84% of them seen just once; the ten biggest clones take up roughly a fifth. This chain joins TRBV4-1 and TRBJ1-5, with D hard to call. This clonotype originated in an adult with rheumatoid arthritis. Sequencing was carried out using CD8+ T cells sorted from blood. The CDR3 here is CASSQSESNQPQHF. CDR3 nucleotide sequence: TGCGCCAGCAGCCAATCAGAGAGCAATCAGCCCCAGCATTTT.